One and the same sample provided the 25 T cell receptor beta chains below, sequenced in a study of T cells in Graves' hyperthyroidism and ophthalmopathy. It was RNA transcripts that yielded the amplified TCR beta CDR3 regions. Initially, a first-round RT-PCR of the TCR CDR3 employed the HTBI primer set. TCRdb redid the calling of the multiplex PCR reads with MiXCR, one entry per CDR3 protein. Counted here are some 760,000 distinct CDR3 sequences, 12% to 15% occurring once; the ten biggest clones make up approximately 10%. Sample: blood. The receptor source for this set is a woman under 30 with Graves' hyperthyroidism.

A few counts support this clonotype. The V and J genes are TRBV6-1 and TRBJ2-2; D uncertain. V shed 6 bases and J shed 0 bases, with 17 bases lying between them. CDR3 length: 17 residues. Germline V CDR1 and CDR2: MNHNS, SASEGT. The CDR3 DNA is TGTGCCAGCAGCCGAACTGGCAGGTACGCGAACACCGGGGAGCTGTTTTTT. Encoded protein: CASSRTGRYANTGELFF.

The chain couples TRBV7-2 to TRBJ2-2; 8 positions match TRBD2. There are 16 residues in the CDR3. J lost 1 base, V lost 1 base, and 2 bases had no gene match. Germline V gene sequence: CDR1 SGHTA, CDR2 FQGNSA. The CDR3 reads CASSLGAGGNTGELFF. CDR3 nucleotide sequence: TGTGCCAGCAGCTTAGGGGCGGGAGGGAACACCGGGGAGCTGTTTTTT.

This clonotype has a count of ten or more. The V gene is TRBV12-3 or TRBV12-4, the J gene TRBJ2-7, with 12 nucleotides matching TRBD2. The CDR3 contains 16 residues. J gave up 0 bases and V 4 bases, and 4 bases lay outside the gene matches. Here the CDR3 DNA reads TGTGCCAGCAGTTCCCGGACTAGCGGGATCTCCTACGAGCAGTACTTC. This sequence encodes CASSSRTSGISYEQYF.

This clonotype has ten or more counts. This chain links TRBV27 with TRBJ2-7; TRBD1 might be the D (5 bases). Germline CDR1 is MNHEY and CDR2 is SMNVEV (reference sequence). The CDR3 loop spans 13 amino acids. V lost 10 bases and J lost 0, with 13 bases in between. The CDR3 protein is CATRTLSSYEQYF. The CDR3 nucleotides are TGTGCCACCAGGACACTAAGCTCCTACGAGCAGTACTTC.

Details on this clonotype: A much larger clone differs from this one at a single base, so this may be a read error. The rearrangement uses TRBV18 and TRBJ2-5; D unresolved. The V gene lost 2 bases and the J gene lost 2 bases, with 9 bases spanning the gap. The CDR3 runs 14 residues. Germline loops: CDR1 KGHSH, CDR2 LQKENI. In nucleotides, the CDR3 is TGTGCCAGCTCACCAGGGATATTTCAAGAGACCCAGTACTTC. It codes for CASSPGIFQETQYF.

About this clonotype: A much larger clonotype is one base distant, so this may be a read error. V and J are TRBV14 and TRBJ2-1; 8 bases agree with TRBD2. The CDR3 spans 16 residues. Germline loops: CDR1 SGHDN, CDR2 FVKESK. CDR3 DNA sequence: TGTGCCAGCAGCCAAAGTCAGCGGGGGCCCTACAATGAGCAGTCCTTC. It yields the protein CASSQSQRGPYNEQSF.

The chain recombines TRBV18 with TRBJ2-1; 10 bases line up with TRBD2. The germline V gene encodes CDR1 KGHSH and CDR2 LQKENI. The ends lost 6 bases at V and 1 base at J; junction bases unmatched: 6. The CDR3 spans 16 residues. CDR3 residues: CASSHRLAGSYNEQFF. In nucleotides, the CDR3 is TGTGCCAGCTCCCACAGACTAGCGGGTTCCTACAATGAGCAGTTCTTC.

Concerning this clonotype itself: The junction and the germline gene differ at one end; a read error may be behind it. The chain joins TRBV15 to TRBJ1-5; D gene ambiguous. From germline, CDR1 is LNHNV and CDR2 YYDKDF (reference sequence). The CDR3 extends over 14 amino acids. The CDR3 DNA reads TGTGCCACCAGCCCGGACGGCAGCAATCAGTCCCAGCATTTT. Residues: CATSPDGSNQSQHF. The variable domain in full, with the rest retrieved from reference TRBV15 and TRBJ1-5, is DAMVIQNPRYQVTQFGKPVTLSCSQTLNHNVMYWYQQKSSQAPKLLFHYYDKDFNNEADTPDNFQSRRPNTSFCFLDIRSPGLGDTAMYLCATSPDGSNQSQHFGDGTRLSIL.

The genes are TRBV2 and TRBJ2-7, with TRBD2 matching 10 bases. Germline V gives CDR1 SNHLY, CDR2 FYNNEI. There are 16 residues in the CDR3. Trimming removed 6 bases from V and 0 bases from J; junction bases left unmatched: 8. CDR3 in amino acids: CASRKTSGPSSYEQYF. In DNA form, the CDR3 reads TGTGCCAGCAGGAAGACTAGCGGGCCGAGCTCCTACGAGCAGTACTTC. The full variable domain, rest sourced from reference TRBV2 and TRBJ2-7, is EPEVTQTPSHQVTQMGQEVILRCVPISNHLYFYWYRQILGQKVEFLVSFYNNEISEKSEIFDDQFSVERPDGSNFTLKIRSTKLEDSAMYFCASRKTSGPSSYEQYFGPGTRLTVT.

This clonotype showed up many times. The V and J genes are TRBV20-1 and TRBJ2-3; 11 bases fit TRBD2. Germline CDR1 is DFQATT and CDR2 is SNEGSKA (reference sequence). CDR3 size: 16 residues. V lost 0 bases to trimming and J lost 3 bases; unmatched junction nucleotides: 5. In nucleotides, the CDR3 is TGCAGTGCTAGAGATTCCCGACTAGCGGGGACAGATACGCAGTATTTT. Translated, it gives CSARDSRLAGTDTQYF.

The J gene is TRBJ2-7, the V gene TRBV19; TRBD1 aligns across 7 bases. Germline CDR1 LNHDA, CDR2 SQIVND (reference sequence). The CDR3 covers 13 residues. Trimming at V came to 5 bases and at J to 8 bases, leaving 9 bases not matched to a gene. DNA for the CDR3: TGTGCCAGTAGTTTTCGACAGGGTAATAAGCAGTACTTC. It codes for CASSFRQGNKQYF.

This clonotype has at least ten counts. The V call is TRBV6-2 or TRBV6-3, the J call TRBJ2-7, with D perhaps being TRBD1 or TRBD2 (5 bases each). Trimming stripped 5 bases from V and 3 bases from J, with 14 bases between. The germline V gene encodes CDR1 MNHEY and CDR2 SVGEGT. CDR3 length equals 14 residues. Here the CDR3 DNA reads TGTGCCAGCAGTGGGGCCGGGACCCACTACGAGCAGTACTTC. It codes for CASSGAGTHYEQYF.

This clonotype was counted only a few times. The chain carries TRBV6-2 or TRBV6-3 and TRBJ2-7; D ambiguous. The V gene's germline CDR1 is MNHEY and CDR2 SVGEGT. The CDR3 consists of 14 residues. With 4 bases removed from V and 2 bases from J, the gap between germline ends came to 12 bases. The CDR3 is CASSSNTVPYEQYF. In DNA form, the CDR3 reads TGTGCCAGCAGTTCCAACACGGTCCCCTACGAGCAGTACTTC.

This clonotype was seen repeatedly, ten times or more. The chain has TRBV30 and TRBJ2-5; 7 nucleotides agree with TRBD1. The trim removed 3 bases at V and 3 bases at J, leaving 10 bases unmatched. The CDR3 is 15 residues long. Germline CDR1 is GTSNPN and CDR2 is SVGIG (reference sequence). The CDR3 DNA reads as TGTGCCTGGAGCCGGGCCGGGACAGCCAAAGAGACCCAGTACTTC. Amino acids: CAWSRAGTAKETQYF.

The table lists this clonotype with a few counts. The chain links TRBV29-1 to TRBJ2-5; TRBD2 aligns across 7 bases. In germline, CDR1 is SQVTM, CDR2 ANQGSEA. J lost 4 bases, V lost 6 bases, and 5 bases had no gene match. CDR3 length: 12 amino acids. CDR3 sequence reads: CSVGGSGETQYF. The CDR3 DNA sequence: TGCAGCGTGGGGGGGTCGGGAGAGACCCAGTACTTC. Using reference TRBV29-1 and TRBJ2-5 for the parts outside the CDR3, the full variable domain is SAVISQKPSRDICQRGTSLTIQCQVDSQVTMMFWYRQQPGQSLTLIATANQGSEATYESGFVIDKFPISRPNLTFSTLTVSNMSPEDSSIYLCSVGGSGETQYFGPGTRLLVL.

The chain uses TRBV6-1 and TRBJ1-5; weak D call: TRBD1 (6 bases). V was shortened by 6 bases and J by 3 bases, with 12 bases between the two germline ends. The CDR3 sequence is 14 residues long. Germline lookup yields CDR1 MNHNS and CDR2 SASEGT. In nucleotides, the CDR3 is TGTGCCAGCAGCCGGACAGTCTACAATCAGCCCCAGCATTTT. This codes for CASSRTVYNQPQHF.

This clonotype was recorded at least ten times. This sequence joins TRBV12-3 or TRBV12-4 and TRBJ1-5, with a possible D match to TRBD1 (6 bases). This CDR3 comprises 15 residues. Trimming took off 6 bases at V and 5 bases at J, with 17 bases between the two ends. The CDR3 bases are TGTGCCAGCAGCCTCTCACAGGGTACATATCAGCCCCAGCATTTT. Amino acid sequence: CASSLSQGTYQPQHF.

The rearrangement uses TRBV10-3 and TRBJ2-5; D gene uncertain. CDR3 length: 12 amino acids. V was pared by 4 bases and J by 5 bases, with 8 bases between. Germline V CDR1 and CDR2: ENHRY, SYGVKD. In DNA form, the CDR3 reads TGTGCCATCAGTGTGGGGATGGAGACCCAGTACTTC. Amino acid sequence: CAISVGMETQYF.

In its sample, this clonotype was seen many times. The CDR3 DNA follows: TGTGCCAGCAGCGGACAGGGGAGTGGCTACACCTTC. Its translation: CASSGQGSGYTF. V is TRBV27 and J is TRBJ1-2, with 9 bases aligning to TRBD1. In germline, CDR1 is MNHEY, CDR2 SMNVEV (reference sequence). V lost 6 bases to trimming and J lost 7 bases; unmatched junction nucleotides: 3. CDR3 length: 12 amino acids.

Details on this clonotype: It may be a read error: a sequence one base away is much more abundant. The chain carries TRBV7-4 and TRBJ1-1; D gene ambiguous. This CDR3 spans 11 amino acids. The V end was cut by 5 bases, the J end by 9 bases, with 10 bases between. Per germline, CDR1 SGHVT and CDR2 SQSDAQ. CDR3 protein: CASSRGYKAFF. In nucleotides, the CDR3 is TGTGCCAGCAGCAGAGGTTATAAAGCTTTCTTT.

This clonotype was counted at least ten times. A read error may be the cause here, since a much bigger clone is one base away. This chain links TRBV28 with TRBJ1-5; D is unresolved. Germline V gene lookup returns CDR1 MDHEN and CDR2 SYDVKM. With 6 bases removed from V and 1 base from J, the gap between germline ends came to 4 bases. CDR3 length: 12 residues. The CDR3 DNA is TGTGCCAGCAGGGCCAGCAATCAGCCCCAGCATTTT. It yields the protein CASRASNQPQHF.

This clonotype was recorded at least ten times. The CDR3 reads CASSEAAGVQPQHF. The CDR3 DNA sequence: TGTGCCAGCAGTGAAGCGGCAGGGGTTCAGCCCCAGCATTTT. V is TRBV2 and J is TRBJ1-5, with a weak D call TRBD1 (6 bases). Per the germline V gene, CDR1 is SNHLY and CDR2 is FYNNEI. The V and J ends lost 0 bases and 6 bases respectively, with 9 bases between them. CDR3 length: 14 amino acids.

This clonotype appeared once. The gene calls are TRBV9 and TRBJ1-2; D gene unclear. Deletions cut 4 bases from V and 8 bases from J, with 15 bases between. Germline values: CDR1 SGDLS, CDR2 YYNGEE. The CDR3 runs to 13 residues. The CDR3 sequence is CASSPSGSHGYTF. The CDR3, as DNA: TGTGCCAGCAGCCCCTCAGGTTCTCACGGCTACACCTTC.

Remarks on this clonotype: A much bigger clone sits one base away, suggesting this may be a read error. The chain links TRBV7-3 to TRBJ2-3; a possible D gene is TRBD1 (5 bases). The DNA end favors TRBJ1-5, so the J call may be wrong. Germline V gene data show CDR1 as SGHTA and CDR2 as FQGTGA. The CDR3 totals 13 residues. Here the CDR3 reads CASSRQETDTQHF. The CDR3, as DNA: TGTGCCAGCAGCAGGCAGGAGACAGATACGCAGCATTTT.

This clonotype was found a few times. The genes are TRBV24-1 and TRBJ1-4, with 7 bases identical to TRBD1. Germline lookup yields CDR1 KGHDR and CDR2 SFDVKD. This CDR3 spans 16 amino acids. V lost 4 bases to trimming and J lost 5 bases; unmatched junction nucleotides: 9. CDR3 region: CATSDPDPRGNEKLFF. The CDR3 nucleotides read TGTGCCACCAGTGACCCGGACCCCAGGGGGAATGAAAAACTGTTTTTT.